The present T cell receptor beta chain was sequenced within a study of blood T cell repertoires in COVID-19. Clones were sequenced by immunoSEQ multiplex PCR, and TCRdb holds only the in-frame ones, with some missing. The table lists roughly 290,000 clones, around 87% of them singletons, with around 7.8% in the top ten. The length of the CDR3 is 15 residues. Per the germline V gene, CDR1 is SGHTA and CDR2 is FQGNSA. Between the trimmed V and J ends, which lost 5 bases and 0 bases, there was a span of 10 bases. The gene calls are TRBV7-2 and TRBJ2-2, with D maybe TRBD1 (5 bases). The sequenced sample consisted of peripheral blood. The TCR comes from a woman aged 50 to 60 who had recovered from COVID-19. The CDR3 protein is CASSGASTNTGELFF. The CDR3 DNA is TGTGCCAGCAGCGGGGCAAGTACGAACACCGGGGAGCTGTTTTTT.